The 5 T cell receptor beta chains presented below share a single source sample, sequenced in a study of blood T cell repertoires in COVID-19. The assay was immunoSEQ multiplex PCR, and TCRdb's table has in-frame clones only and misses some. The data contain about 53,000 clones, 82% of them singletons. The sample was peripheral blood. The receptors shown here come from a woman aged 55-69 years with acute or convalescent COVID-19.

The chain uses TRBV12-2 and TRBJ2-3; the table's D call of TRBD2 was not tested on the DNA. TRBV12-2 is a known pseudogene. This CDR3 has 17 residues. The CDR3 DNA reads TGTGCAAGTCGCTTAGGTAATAGCGGTGTTAGAACAGATACGCAGTATTTT. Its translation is CASRLGNSGVRTDTQYF.

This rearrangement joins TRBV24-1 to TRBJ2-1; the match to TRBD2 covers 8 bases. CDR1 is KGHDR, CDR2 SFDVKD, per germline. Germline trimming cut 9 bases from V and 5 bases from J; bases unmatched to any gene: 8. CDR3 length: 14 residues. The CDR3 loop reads CATRDSGNDNEQFF. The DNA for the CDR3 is TGTGCCACCCGGGATAGCGGGAATGACAATGAGCAGTTCTTC.

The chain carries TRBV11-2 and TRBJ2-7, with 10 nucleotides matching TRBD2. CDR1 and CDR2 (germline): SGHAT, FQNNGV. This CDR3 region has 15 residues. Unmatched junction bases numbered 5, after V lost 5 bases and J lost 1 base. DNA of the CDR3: TGTGCCAGCAGCACTCTAGCGGGGGCATCCTACGAGCAGTACTTC. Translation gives CASSTLAGASYEQYF.

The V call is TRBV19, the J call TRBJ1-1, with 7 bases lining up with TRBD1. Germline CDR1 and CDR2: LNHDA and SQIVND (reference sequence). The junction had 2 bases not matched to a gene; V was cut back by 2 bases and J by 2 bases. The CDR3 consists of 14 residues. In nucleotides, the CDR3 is TGTGCCAGTAGTATAAGGACAGGCAACACTGAAGCTTTCTTT. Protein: CASSIRTGNTEAFF.

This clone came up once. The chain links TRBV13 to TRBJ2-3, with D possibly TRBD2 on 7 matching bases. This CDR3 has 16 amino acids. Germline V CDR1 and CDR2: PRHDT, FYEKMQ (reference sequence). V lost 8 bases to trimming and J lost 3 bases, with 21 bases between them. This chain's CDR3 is CASRRIGGARTDTQYF. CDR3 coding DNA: TGTGCCAGCCGTCGAATAGGGGGGGCGAGAACAGATACGCAGTATTTT. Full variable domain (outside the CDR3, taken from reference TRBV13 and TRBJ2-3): AAGVIQSPRHLIKEKRETATLKCYPIPRHDTVYWYQQGPGQDPQFLISFYEKMQSDKGSIPDRFSAQQFSDYHSELNMSSLELGDSALYFCASRRIGGARTDTQYFGPGTRLTVL.